This T cell receptor beta chain was recovered during a study of blood T cell repertoires in COVID-19. TCRdb's copy holds only in-frame clones and misses some; the assay was immunoSEQ multiplex PCR. The repertoire has 350,000 to 400,000 clones, approximately 90% of them found once; the top ten carry 0.9% to 1.1%. CDR1 is KGHSH and CDR2 is LQKENI in the germline V gene. Between the trimmed V and J ends, which lost 2 bases and 7 bases, there was a span of 9 bases. The CDR3 contains 14 residues. This chain connects TRBV18 to TRBJ1-6; possible D gene TRBD1, 5 bases. Sequencing input: PBMCs or T cells enriched from blood (not recorded which). This clonotype was sampled from a man aged 18 to 29 who had recovered from COVID-19. CDR3: CASSPRGANSPLHF. The DNA for the CDR3 is TGTGCCAGCTCACCAAGGGGCGCGAATTCACCCCTCCACTTT.